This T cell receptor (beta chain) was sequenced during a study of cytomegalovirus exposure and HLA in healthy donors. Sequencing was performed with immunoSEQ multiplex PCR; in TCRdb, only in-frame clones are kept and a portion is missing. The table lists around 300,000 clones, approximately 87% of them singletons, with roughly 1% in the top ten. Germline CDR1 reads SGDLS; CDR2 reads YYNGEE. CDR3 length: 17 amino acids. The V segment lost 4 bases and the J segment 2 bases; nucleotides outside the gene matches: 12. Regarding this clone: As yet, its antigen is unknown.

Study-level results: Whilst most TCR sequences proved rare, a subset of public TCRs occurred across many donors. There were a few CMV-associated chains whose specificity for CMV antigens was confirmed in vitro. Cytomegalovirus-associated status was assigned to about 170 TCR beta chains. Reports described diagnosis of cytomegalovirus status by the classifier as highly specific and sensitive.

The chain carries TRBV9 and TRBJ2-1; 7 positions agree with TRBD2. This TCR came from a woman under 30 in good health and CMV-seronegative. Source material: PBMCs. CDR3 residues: CASSPQGLAVPYNEQFF. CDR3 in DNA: TGTGCCAGCAGCCCCCAGGGCCTAGCGGTTCCCTACAATGAGCAGTTCTTC.